These 6 T cell receptor beta chains share one sample of origin, sequenced in a study of cytomegalovirus exposure and HLA in healthy donors. PCR primers comprised 60 Vbeta and 13 Jbeta primers. This table comes from immunoSEQ multiplex PCR, and its TCRdb copy is limited to in-frame clones, with some not included. The table includes 85,000 to 130,000 clones, 70% to 80% detected once. Sequencing input: PBMCs. The receptor source for this set is a woman under 30 in good health and CMV-seropositive.

The V and J genes are TRBV28 and TRBJ2-1, with D hard to call. V lost 4 bases, J lost 4 bases, and 8 bases lay in between. Germline V gene data show CDR1 as MDHEN and CDR2 as SYDVKM. This CDR3 has 13 residues. CDR3 in DNA: TGTGCCAGCAGTTCGTCAGATTACAATGAGCAGTTCTTC. It codes for CASSSSDYNEQFF.

The rearrangement uses TRBV2 and TRBJ2-7, with a possible D match to TRBD2 (5 bases). The length of the CDR3 is 13 residues. Germline assignment: CDR1 SNHLY and CDR2 FYNNEI. Trimming left V 1 base short and J 1 base short, with 5 bases between. The CDR3, as DNA: TGTGCCAGCAGTGAAGGAGGGTCCTACGAGCAGTACTTC. Translated, it gives CASSEGGSYEQYF.

The rearrangement joins TRBV19 to TRBJ2-3; 7 bases agree with TRBD2. The CDR3 has 15 amino acids. Germline CDR1 is LNHDA and CDR2 is SQIVND (reference sequence). With V trimmed by 4 bases and J by 2 bases, 6 bases remained unmatched. CDR3 loop: CASSTTSALTDTQYF. The CDR3 DNA sequence: TGTGCCAGTAGTACCACTAGCGCGCTCACAGATACGCAGTATTTT.

The rearrangement links TRBV30 to TRBJ2-3; 8 positions agree with TRBD2. Germline V gene sequence: CDR1 GTSNPN, CDR2 SVGIG (reference sequence). The V and J ends lost 0 bases and 6 bases, in that order; junction bases with no gene match: 8. This CDR3 spans 15 amino acids. Written as DNA, the CDR3 is TGTGCCTGGAGTGTACAAACGGGAGGGGGGGATACGCAGTATTTT. Translating it yields CAWSVQTGGGDTQYF.

V gene TRBV28 combines with J gene TRBJ2-7; tentative D call: TRBD2 (6 bases). The CDR3 runs to 14 residues. The germline CDR1 and CDR2 sequences are MDHEN and SYDVKM. Trimming cost V 6 bases and J 6 bases, with 18 bases left between them. CDR3 DNA: TGTGCCAGCAGCTACCAGGGAGGAGCCATCGAGCAGTACTTC. Encoded protein: CASSYQGGAIEQYF.

This sequence joins TRBV6-4 and TRBJ2-3; 7 nucleotides agree with TRBD2. The CDR3 covers 13 residues. CDR1 and CDR2 (germline): MRHNA, SNTAGT. The junction had 0 bases not matched to a gene; V was cut back by 3 bases and J by 3 bases. The DNA for the CDR3 is TGTGCCAGCAGTGAGCGGGAGACAGATACGCAGTATTTT. Its translation is CASSERETDTQYF.